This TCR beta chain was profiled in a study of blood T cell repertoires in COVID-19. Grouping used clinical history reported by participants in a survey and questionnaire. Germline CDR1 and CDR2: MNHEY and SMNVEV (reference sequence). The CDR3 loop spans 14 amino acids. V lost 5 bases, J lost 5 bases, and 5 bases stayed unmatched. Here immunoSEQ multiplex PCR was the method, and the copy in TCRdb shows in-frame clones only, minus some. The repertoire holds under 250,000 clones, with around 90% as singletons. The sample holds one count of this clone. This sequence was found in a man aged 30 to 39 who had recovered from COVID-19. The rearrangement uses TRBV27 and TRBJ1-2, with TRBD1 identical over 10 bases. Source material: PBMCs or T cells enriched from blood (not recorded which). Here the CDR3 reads CASSGPGQGYGYTF. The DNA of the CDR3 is TGTGCCAGCAGTGGACCGGGACAGGGGTATGGCTACACCTTC.